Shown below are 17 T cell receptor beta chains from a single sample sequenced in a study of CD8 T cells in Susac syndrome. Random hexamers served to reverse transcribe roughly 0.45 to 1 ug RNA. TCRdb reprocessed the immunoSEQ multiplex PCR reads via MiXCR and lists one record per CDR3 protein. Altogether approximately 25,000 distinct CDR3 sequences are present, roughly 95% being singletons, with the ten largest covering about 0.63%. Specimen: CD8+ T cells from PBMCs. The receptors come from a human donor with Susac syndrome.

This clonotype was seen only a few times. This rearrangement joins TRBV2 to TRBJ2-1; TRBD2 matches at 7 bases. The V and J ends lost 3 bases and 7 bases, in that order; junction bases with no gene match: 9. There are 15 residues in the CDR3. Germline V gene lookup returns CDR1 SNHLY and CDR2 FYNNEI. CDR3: CASSDWGGLRNEQFF. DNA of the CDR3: TGTGCCAGCAGTGATTGGGGGGGACTACGGAATGAGCAGTTCTTC.

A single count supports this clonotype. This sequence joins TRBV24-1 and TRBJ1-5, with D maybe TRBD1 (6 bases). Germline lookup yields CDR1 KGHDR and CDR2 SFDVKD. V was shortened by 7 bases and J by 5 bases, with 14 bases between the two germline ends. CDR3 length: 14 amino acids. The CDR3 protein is CATRVHRDDQPQHF. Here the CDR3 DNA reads TGTGCCACCAGGGTTCACAGGGATGATCAGCCCCAGCATTTT.

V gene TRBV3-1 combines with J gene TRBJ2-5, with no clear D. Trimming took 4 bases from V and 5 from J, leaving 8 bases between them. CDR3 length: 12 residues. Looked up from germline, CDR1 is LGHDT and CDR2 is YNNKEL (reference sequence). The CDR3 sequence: CASSPKRETQYF. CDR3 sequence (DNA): TGTGCCAGCAGCCCGAAGAGGGAGACCCAGTACTTC.

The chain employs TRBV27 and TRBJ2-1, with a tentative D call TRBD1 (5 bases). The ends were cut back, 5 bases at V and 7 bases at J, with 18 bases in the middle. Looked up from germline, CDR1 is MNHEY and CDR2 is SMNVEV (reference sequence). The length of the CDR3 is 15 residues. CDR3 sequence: CASSPVSQGMNEQFF. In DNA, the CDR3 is TGTGCCAGCAGTCCCGTAAGTCAGGGTATGAATGAGCAGTTCTTC.

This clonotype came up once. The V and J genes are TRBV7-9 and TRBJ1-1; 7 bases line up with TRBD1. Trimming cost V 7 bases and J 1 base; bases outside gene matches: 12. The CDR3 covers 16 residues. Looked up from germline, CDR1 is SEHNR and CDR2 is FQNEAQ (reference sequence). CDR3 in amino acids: CASTSQGTRGNTEAFF. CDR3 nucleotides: TGTGCCAGCACCTCACAGGGGACACGGGGGAACACTGAAGCTTTCTTT. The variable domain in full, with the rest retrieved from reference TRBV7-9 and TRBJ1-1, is DTGVSQNPRHKITKRGQNVTFRCDPISEHNRLYWYRQTLGQGPEFLTYFQNEAQLEKSRLLSDRFSAERPKGSFSTLEIQRTEQGDSAMYLCASTSQGTRGNTEAFFGQGTRLTVV.

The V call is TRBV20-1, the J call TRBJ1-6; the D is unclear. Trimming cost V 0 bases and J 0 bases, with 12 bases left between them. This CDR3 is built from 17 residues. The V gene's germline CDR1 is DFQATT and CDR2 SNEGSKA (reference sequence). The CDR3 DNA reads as TGCAGTGCTAGAGATCAGTACCAACGCTCCTATAATTCACCCCTCCACTTT. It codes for CSARDQYQRSYNSPLHF.

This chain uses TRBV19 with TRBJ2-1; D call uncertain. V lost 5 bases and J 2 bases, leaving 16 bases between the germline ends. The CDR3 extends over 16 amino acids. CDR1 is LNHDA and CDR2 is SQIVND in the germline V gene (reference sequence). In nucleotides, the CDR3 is TGTGCCAGTAGTCCGTACCCCGAAAAGCCCTACAATGAGCAGTTCTTC. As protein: CASSPYPEKPYNEQFF.

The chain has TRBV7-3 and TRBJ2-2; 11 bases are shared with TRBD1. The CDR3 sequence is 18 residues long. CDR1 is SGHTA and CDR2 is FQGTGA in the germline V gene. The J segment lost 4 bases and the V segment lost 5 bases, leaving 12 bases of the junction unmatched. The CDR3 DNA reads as TGTGCCAGCAGCCCCGGGACAGGGGGTGCTGGGGCCACCGGGGAGCTGTTTTTT. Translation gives CASSPGTGGAGATGELFF.

The CDR3 DNA reads as TGTGCCAGCAGCCCTACAGGGGGCAGTCCCACAGATACGCAGTATTTT. Protein product: CASSPTGGSPTDTQYF. The V gene is TRBV7-9, the J gene TRBJ2-3; TRBD1 matches at 9 bases. V gave up 5 bases and J gave up 2 bases; unmatched junction bases: 8. There are 16 residues in the CDR3. CDR1 is SEHNR and CDR2 is FQNEAQ in the germline V gene (reference sequence).

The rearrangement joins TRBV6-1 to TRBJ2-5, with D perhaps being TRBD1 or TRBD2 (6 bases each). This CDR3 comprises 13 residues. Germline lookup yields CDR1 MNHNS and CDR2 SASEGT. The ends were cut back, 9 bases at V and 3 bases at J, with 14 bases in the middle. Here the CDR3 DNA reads TGTGCCAGAGGCCAAGGGGGGAAAGAGACCCAGTACTTC. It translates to CARGQGGKETQYF.

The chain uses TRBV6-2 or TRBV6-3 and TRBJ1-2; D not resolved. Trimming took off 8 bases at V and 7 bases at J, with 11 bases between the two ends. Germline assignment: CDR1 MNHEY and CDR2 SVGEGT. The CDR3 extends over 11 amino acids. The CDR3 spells CASSPSVGYTF. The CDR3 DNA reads TGTGCCAGCTCCCCTTCTGTTGGCTACACCTTC.

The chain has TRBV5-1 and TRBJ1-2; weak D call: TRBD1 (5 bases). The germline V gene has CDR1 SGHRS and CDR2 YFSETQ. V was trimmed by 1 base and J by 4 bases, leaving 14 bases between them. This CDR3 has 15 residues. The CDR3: CASSLFLGGPYGYTF. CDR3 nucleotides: TGCGCCAGCAGCTTGTTCTTGGGGGGACCCTATGGCTACACCTTC.

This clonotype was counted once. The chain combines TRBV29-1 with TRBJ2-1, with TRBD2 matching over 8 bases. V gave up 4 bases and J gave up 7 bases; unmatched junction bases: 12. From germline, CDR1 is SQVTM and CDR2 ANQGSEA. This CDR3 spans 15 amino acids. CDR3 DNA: TGCAGCGTTGTTTCGACGGGGGGGCCTTTGAATGAGCAGTTCTTC. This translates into CSVVSTGGPLNEQFF.

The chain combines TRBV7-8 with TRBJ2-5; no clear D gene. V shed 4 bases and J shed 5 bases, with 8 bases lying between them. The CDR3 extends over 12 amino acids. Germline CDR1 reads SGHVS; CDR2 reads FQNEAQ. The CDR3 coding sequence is TGTGCCAGCAGCTCAGGCTGGGAGACCCAGTACTTC. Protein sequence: CASSSGWETQYF.

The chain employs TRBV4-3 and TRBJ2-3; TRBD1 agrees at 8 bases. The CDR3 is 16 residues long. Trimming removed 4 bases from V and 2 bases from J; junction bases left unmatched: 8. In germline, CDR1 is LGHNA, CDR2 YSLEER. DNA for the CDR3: TGCGCCAGCAGCCCCGGACAGGGAGGACACACAGATACGCAGTATTTT. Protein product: CASSPGQGGHTDTQYF.

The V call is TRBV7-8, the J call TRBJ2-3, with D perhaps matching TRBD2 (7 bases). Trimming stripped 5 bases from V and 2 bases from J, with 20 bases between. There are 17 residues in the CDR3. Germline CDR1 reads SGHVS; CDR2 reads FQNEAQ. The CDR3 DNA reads TGTGCCAGCAGCGCCTCCTGGGGAGGGGGGGCCACAGATACGCAGTATTTT. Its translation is CASSASWGGGATDTQYF. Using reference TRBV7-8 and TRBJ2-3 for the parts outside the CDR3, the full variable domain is GAGVSQSPRYKVAKRGQDVALRCDPISGHVSLFWYQQALGQGPEFLTYFQNEAQLDKSGLPSDRFFAERPEGSVSTLKIQRTQQEDSAVYLCASSASWGGGATDTQYFGPGTRLTVL.

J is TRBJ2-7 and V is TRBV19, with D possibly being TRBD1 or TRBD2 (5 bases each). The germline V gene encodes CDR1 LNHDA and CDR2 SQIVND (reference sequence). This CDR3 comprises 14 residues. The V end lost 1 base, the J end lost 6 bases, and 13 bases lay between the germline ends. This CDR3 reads CASSIADSGTEQYF. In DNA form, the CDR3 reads TGTGCCAGTAGTATAGCTGATTCGGGGACCGAGCAGTACTTC.